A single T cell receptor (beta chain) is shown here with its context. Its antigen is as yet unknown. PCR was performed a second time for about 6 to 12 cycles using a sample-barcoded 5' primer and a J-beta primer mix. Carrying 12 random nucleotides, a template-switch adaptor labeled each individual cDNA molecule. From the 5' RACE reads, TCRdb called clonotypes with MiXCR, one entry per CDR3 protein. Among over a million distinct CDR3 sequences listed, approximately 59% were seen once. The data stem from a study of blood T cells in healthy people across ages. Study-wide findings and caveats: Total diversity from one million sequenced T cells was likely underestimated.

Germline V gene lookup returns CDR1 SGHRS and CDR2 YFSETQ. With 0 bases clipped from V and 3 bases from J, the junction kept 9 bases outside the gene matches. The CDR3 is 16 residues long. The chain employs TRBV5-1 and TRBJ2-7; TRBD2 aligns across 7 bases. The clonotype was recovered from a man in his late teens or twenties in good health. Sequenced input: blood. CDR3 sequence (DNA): TGCGCCAGCAGCTTGGTATCCGGGGAGGGGTACTACGAGCAGTACTTC. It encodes CASSLVSGEGYYEQYF.